This is a list of T cell receptor beta chains from one sample in a study of blood T cell repertoires in COVID-19. Data came from immunoSEQ multiplex PCR; TCRdb stores just in-frame clones and leaves some out. The data hold about 130,000 clones, with more than 90% observed a single time. The material sequenced was peripheral blood. These receptors were collected from a man over 45 with active COVID-19. The CDR3 runs from the conserved cysteine through the conserved F or W. Each record gives: CDR3 DNA, CDR3 protein, V gene, CDR3 length, clone size, J gene, D gene. D genes are given only for firm matches. Only some rows state a clone size, as once, few, many or a class for expanded clones.

cdr3_nt: TGTGCCAGCAGTTTAATAAGTCCAGGGCCAGTAACCGGGGAGCTGTTTTTT; cdr3_aa: CASSLISPGPVTGELFF; v_call: TRBV27; cdr3_length: 17; clone_size: -; j_call: TRBJ2-2; d_call: -
cdr3_nt: TGTGCCAGCAGTCCCGGGTCGAACACCGGGGAGCTGTTTTTT; cdr3_aa: CASSPGSNTGELFF; v_call: TRBV5-6; cdr3_length: 14; clone_size: -; j_call: TRBJ2-2; d_call: -
cdr3_nt: TGTGCCAGCCGGGACAGGGGGTTTCGTAAGGAACGAGAGACCCAGTACTTC; cdr3_aa: CASRDRGFRKERETQYF; v_call: TRBV28; cdr3_length: 17; clone_size: -; j_call: TRBJ2-5; d_call: TRBD1
cdr3_nt: TGCAGCGTTGAAGAGATCCCTAACGGACAGTCCCGCAGCTCCTACGAGCAGTACTTC; cdr3_aa: CSVEEIPNGQSRSSYEQYF; v_call: TRBV29-1; cdr3_length: 19; clone_size: -; j_call: TRBJ2-7; d_call: -
cdr3_nt: TGCGCCAGCAGCTACAGGACTACGTACAATGAGCAGTTCTTC; cdr3_aa: CASSYRTTYNEQFF; v_call: TRBV5-1; cdr3_length: 14; clone_size: -; j_call: TRBJ2-1; d_call: -
cdr3_nt: TGTGCCAGCAGCTACCGTCAGGGTTTGGCGGCTGGAGCTTTCTTT; cdr3_aa: CASSYRQGLAAGAFF; v_call: TRBV7-2; cdr3_length: 15; clone_size: once; j_call: TRBJ1-1; d_call: -
cdr3_nt: TGTGCCAGCAGCAGTCACAGGGGCTCCTACAATGAGCAGTTCTTC; cdr3_aa: CASSSHRGSYNEQFF; v_call: TRBV21-1; cdr3_length: 15; clone_size: -; j_call: TRBJ2-1; d_call: -
cdr3_nt: TGCGCCAGCAGCATATCAGGGAACCAAGAGACCCAGTACTTC; cdr3_aa: CASSISGNQETQYF; v_call: TRBV5-1; cdr3_length: 14; clone_size: -; j_call: TRBJ2-5; d_call: -
cdr3_nt: TGTGCCAGCAGCTTGTGGACAGGGAAGAGCTCTGGAAACACCATATATTTT; cdr3_aa: CASSLWTGKSSGNTIYF; v_call: TRBV7-9; cdr3_length: 17; clone_size: -; j_call: TRBJ1-3; d_call: TRBD1
cdr3_nt: TGTGCCAGCAGCCCGGGACTAGGGGCTGGCAATGAGCAGTTCTTC; cdr3_aa: CASSPGLGAGNEQFF; v_call: TRBV7-2; cdr3_length: 15; clone_size: -; j_call: TRBJ2-1; d_call: TRBD2
cdr3_nt: TGTGCCAGCTCGTACGGACAACAAGAGACCCAGTACTTC; cdr3_aa: CASSYGQQETQYF; v_call: TRBV18; cdr3_length: 13; clone_size: -; j_call: TRBJ2-5; d_call: -
cdr3_nt: TGTGCCACCCAGAGGGGGGGGCCCAGCGGGGAGCTGTTTTTT; cdr3_aa: CATQRGGPSGELFF; v_call: TRBV7-2; cdr3_length: 14; clone_size: -; j_call: TRBJ2-2; d_call: -
cdr3_nt: TGTGCCAGTACCCTAGGAGGGGAAACCGGGGAGCTGTTTTTT; cdr3_aa: CASTLGGETGELFF; v_call: TRBV19; cdr3_length: 14; clone_size: -; j_call: TRBJ2-2; d_call: -
cdr3_nt: TGCGCCAGCAGCCAAGCTAAGGGAGTAAACACCGGGGAGCTGTTTTTT; cdr3_aa: CASSQAKGVNTGELFF; v_call: TRBV4-1; cdr3_length: 16; clone_size: -; j_call: TRBJ2-2; d_call: -
cdr3_nt: TGTGCCAGCTCACCGGAACTTAGACAGGACGCCTACGAGCAGTACTTC; cdr3_aa: CASSPELRQDAYEQYF; v_call: TRBV18; cdr3_length: 16; clone_size: -; j_call: TRBJ2-7; d_call: -
cdr3_nt: TGTGCCAGCAGCCGGGGACAGAGAGAGACCCAGTACTTC; cdr3_aa: CASSRGQRETQYF; v_call: TRBV7-3; cdr3_length: 13; clone_size: -; j_call: TRBJ2-5; d_call: TRBD1
cdr3_nt: TGTGCCAGCAGCGTAGTAAGCGGGCCCACCTACGAGCAGTACTTC; cdr3_aa: CASSVVSGPTYEQYF; v_call: TRBV9; cdr3_length: 15; clone_size: -; j_call: TRBJ2-7; d_call: -
cdr3_nt: TGTGCCAGCAGCCAGGGACAGATGAACACTGAAGCTTTCTTT; cdr3_aa: CASSQGQMNTEAFF; v_call: TRBV7-9; cdr3_length: 14; clone_size: -; j_call: TRBJ1-1; d_call: TRBD1
cdr3_nt: TGTGCCAGTAGTATCCCTCGGGGTCTAGCTGGAAACACCATATATTTT; cdr3_aa: CASSIPRGLAGNTIYF; v_call: TRBV19; cdr3_length: 16; clone_size: -; j_call: TRBJ1-3; d_call: -